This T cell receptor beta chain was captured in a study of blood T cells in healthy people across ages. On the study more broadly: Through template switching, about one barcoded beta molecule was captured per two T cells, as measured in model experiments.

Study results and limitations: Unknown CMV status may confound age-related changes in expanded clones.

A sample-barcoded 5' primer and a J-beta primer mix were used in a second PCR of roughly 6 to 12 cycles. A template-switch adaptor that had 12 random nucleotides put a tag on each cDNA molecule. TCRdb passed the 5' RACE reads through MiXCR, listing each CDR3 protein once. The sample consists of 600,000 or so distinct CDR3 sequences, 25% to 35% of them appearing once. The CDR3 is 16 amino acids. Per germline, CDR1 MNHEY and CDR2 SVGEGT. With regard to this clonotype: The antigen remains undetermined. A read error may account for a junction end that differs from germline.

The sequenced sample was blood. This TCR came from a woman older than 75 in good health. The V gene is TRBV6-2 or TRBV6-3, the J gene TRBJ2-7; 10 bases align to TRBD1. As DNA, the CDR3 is TGTGCCAACAGTTACTCCGGGACAGGGGTCTCCTACGAGCAGTACTTC. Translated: CANSYSGTGVSYEQYF.